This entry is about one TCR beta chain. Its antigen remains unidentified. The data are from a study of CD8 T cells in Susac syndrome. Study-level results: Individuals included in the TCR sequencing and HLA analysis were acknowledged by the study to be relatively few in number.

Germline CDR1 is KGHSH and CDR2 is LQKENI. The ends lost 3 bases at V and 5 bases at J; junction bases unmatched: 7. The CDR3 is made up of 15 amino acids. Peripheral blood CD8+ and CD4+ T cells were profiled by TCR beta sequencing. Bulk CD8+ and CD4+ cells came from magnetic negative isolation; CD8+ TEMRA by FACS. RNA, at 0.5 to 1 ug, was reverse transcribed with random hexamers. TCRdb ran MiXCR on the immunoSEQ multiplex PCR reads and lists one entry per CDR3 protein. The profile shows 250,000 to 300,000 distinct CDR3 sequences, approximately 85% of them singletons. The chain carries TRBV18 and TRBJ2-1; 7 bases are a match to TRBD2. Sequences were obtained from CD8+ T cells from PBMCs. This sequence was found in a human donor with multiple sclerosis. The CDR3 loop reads CASSPPLSGDNEQFF. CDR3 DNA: TGTGCCAGCTCACCCCCCTTAAGCGGGGACAATGAGCAGTTCTTC. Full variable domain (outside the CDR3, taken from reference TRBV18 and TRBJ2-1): NAGVMQNPRHLVRRRGQEARLRCSPMKGHSHVYWYRQLPEEGLKFMVYLQKENIIDESGMPKERFSAEFPKEGPSILRIQQVVRGDSAAYFCASSPPLSGDNEQFFGPGTRLTVL.